This T cell receptor beta chain originates from a study of T cells in Graves' hyperthyroidism and ophthalmopathy. RNA transcripts served as the template for amplifying TCR beta CDR3 regions. HTBI primers were the set used in a first-round RT-PCR of the TCR CDR3. A single record per CDR3 protein comes from TCRdb applying MiXCR to the multiplex PCR reads. This sample has around 340,000 distinct CDR3 sequences, with roughly 15% found just once. Clinicians diagnosed patients from clinical symptoms, serum thyroxine and TRAb, thyroid ultrasound and orbital computed tomography. The table lists this clonotype with many counts. The material sequenced was blood. The source of this sequence is a woman aged 25-40 years with Graves' hyperthyroidism that later progressed to Graves' ophthalmopathy.

The CDR3 loop reads CASSLTETSFTEAFF. The CDR3 DNA sequence: TGTGCCAGCAGTTTAACAGAGACCTCCTTCACTGAAGCTTTCTTT. The chain combines TRBV28 with TRBJ1-1; D not certain. The germline V and J ends were trimmed by 2 bases and 4 bases, with 14 bases remaining between them. In germline, CDR1 is MDHEN, CDR2 SYDVKM. The CDR3 length is 15 residues.